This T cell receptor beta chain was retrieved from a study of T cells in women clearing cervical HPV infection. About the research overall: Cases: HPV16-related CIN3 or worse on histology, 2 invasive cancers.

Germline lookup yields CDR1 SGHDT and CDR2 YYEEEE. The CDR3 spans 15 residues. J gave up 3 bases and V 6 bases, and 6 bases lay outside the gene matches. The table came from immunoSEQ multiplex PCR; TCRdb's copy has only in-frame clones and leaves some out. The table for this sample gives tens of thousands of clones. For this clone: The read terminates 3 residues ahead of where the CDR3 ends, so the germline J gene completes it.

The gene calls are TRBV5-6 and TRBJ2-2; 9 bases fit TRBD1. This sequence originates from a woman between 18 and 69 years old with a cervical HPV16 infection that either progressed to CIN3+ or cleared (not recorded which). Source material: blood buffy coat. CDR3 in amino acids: CASTGTGRYTGELFF. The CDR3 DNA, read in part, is TGTGCCAGCACCGGGACAGGGCGATACACCGGGGAG.